The clone carrying this T cell receptor (beta chain) has only a few counts. Its antigen remains unidentified. The record originates from a study of OX40 agonist ivuxolimab in advanced cancers. In the study overall: Every 2 weeks, patients got intravenous ivuxolimab at one of six dose levels (0.01-10 mg/kg).

This CDR3 spans 14 amino acids. Germline V CDR1 and CDR2: MDHEN, SYDVKM. V gave up 5 bases and J gave up 0 bases, with 11 bases separating them. The study, taken as a whole, reports: There was clonal expansion of CD4+ and CD8+ blood T cells by week 6 at 0.1 to 3.0 mg/kg.

TCRdb's copy holds only in-frame clones and misses some; the assay was immunoSEQ multiplex PCR. Found here are 55,000 to 75,000 clones, roughly nine tenths of them singletons; the top ten hold 3.5% to 4.5%. The TCR sequence derives from an adult with an advanced solid tumor such as melanoma, head and neck, liver or kidney cancer. The sequencing here drew on CD4+ or CD8+ T cells sorted from blood, taken in a trial of the OX40 agonist ivuxolimab. J is TRBJ2-7 and V is TRBV28; D gene ambiguous. CDR3 sequence: CASSPTSRSYEQYF. The CDR3 DNA reads TGTGCCAGCAGTCCCACTTCCCGCTCCTACGAGCAGTACTTC.